The following is a T cell receptor (beta chain) sequence with its context. Other DNA sequences in the sample encode the same CDR3. This CDR3 has 14 amino acids. From germline, CDR1 is MNHNS and CDR2 SASEGT. Trimming pared 0 bases from V and 3 bases from J, leaving 8 bases between. Only in-frame clones appear in the TCRdb table, and some are missing; sequencing was by immunoSEQ multiplex PCR. The sample comprises under 75,000 clones, about four fifths of which are singletons, and roughly 6.3% rests with the top ten. The record originates from a study of blood T cell repertoires in COVID-19. Overall study: Acute-phase and convalescent COVID-19 samples originated in the United States, Italy and Spain.

This sequence originates from a woman aged 55-75 years with acute or convalescent COVID-19. The chain recombines TRBV6-1 with TRBJ1-2; D may be TRBD1 (6 bases). The specimen sequenced was peripheral blood. The CDR3 DNA is TGTGCCAGCAGTGAAGCAGGGGGGGACTATGGCTACACCTTC. Protein product: CASSEAGGDYGYTF.